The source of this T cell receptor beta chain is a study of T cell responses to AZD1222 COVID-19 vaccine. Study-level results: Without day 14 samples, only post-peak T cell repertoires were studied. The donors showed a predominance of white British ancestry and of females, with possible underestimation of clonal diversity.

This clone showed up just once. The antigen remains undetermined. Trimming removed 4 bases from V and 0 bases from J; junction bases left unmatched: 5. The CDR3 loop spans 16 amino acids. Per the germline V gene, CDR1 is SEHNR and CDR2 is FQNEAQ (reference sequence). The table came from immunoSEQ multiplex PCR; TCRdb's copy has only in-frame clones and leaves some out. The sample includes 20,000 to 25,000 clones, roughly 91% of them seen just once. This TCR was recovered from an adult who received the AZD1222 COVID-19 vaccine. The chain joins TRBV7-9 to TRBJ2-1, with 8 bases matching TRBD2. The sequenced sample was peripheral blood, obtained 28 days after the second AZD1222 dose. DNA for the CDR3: TGTGCCAGCAGCTCACAAAGCGGGAGCTCCTACAATGAGCAGTTCTTC. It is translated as CASSSQSGSSYNEQFF.